What follows are 22 T cell receptor beta chains derived from one specimen sequenced in a study of CD8 T cells in Susac syndrome. Random hexamers were used to reverse transcribe roughly 0.5 to 1 ug of RNA. One entry per CDR3 protein results from TCRdb running MiXCR on the immunoSEQ multiplex PCR reads. The sample lists about 190,000 distinct CDR3 sequences, approximately 95% occurring once. The specimen was CD8+ T cells from PBMCs. These receptors were taken from a human donor with Susac syndrome.

The V and J genes are TRBV27 and TRBJ2-2, with no clear D. Germline V gene data show CDR1 as MNHEY and CDR2 as SMNVEV (reference sequence). V was pared by 4 bases and J by 6 bases, with 6 bases between. The CDR3 length is 12 residues. CDR3 in DNA: TGTGCCAGCAGTTACGGTGCCGGGGAGCTGTTTTTT. Translating it yields CASSYGAGELFF.

The chain uses TRBV9 and TRBJ2-2; 13 bases are shared with TRBD2. Looked up from germline, CDR1 is SGDLS and CDR2 is YYNGEE. The CDR3 is 16 residues long. V lost 3 bases to trimming and J lost 7 bases; unmatched junction nucleotides: 6. CDR3 in amino acids: CASSATSGRAGGELFF. CDR3 nucleotide sequence: TGTGCCAGCAGCGCAACTAGCGGGAGGGCCGGCGGGGAGCTGTTTTTT.

The chain joins TRBV6-2 or TRBV6-3 to TRBJ2-1, with TRBD2 matching 8 bases. V trimming: 7 bases; J trimming: 1 base; junction bases outside the gene matches: 3. This CDR3 is built from 14 residues. From germline, CDR1 is MNHEY and CDR2 SVGEGT. For the CDR3, the DNA is TGTGCCAGCATCGGGACTAGTTCCTACAATGAGCAGTTCTTC. Its protein is CASIGTSSYNEQFF.

In DNA form, the CDR3 reads TGTGCCAGCAGTTTGGACACCTATGGCTACACCTTC. Translation gives CASSLDTYGYTF. The chain employs TRBV28 and TRBJ1-2, with a tentative D call TRBD1 (5 bases). CDR1 and CDR2 from the germline V gene are MDHEN and SYDVKM. Trimming pared 3 bases from V and 4 bases from J, leaving 6 bases between. CDR3 size: 12 residues.

V usage is TRBV7-3 and J usage is TRBJ2-3, with 8 bases matching TRBD2. The J segment lost 4 bases and the V segment lost 0 bases, leaving 0 bases of the junction unmatched. This CDR3 region has 14 residues. The germline CDR1 and CDR2 sequences are SGHTA and FQGTGA. CDR3 sequence reads: CASSLTTSADTQYF. The CDR3 region has the DNA TGTGCCAGCAGCTTAACGACTAGCGCAGATACGCAGTATTTT.

The chain employs TRBV20-1 and TRBJ2-7, with D perhaps TRBD2 (6 bases). V gave up 0 bases and J gave up 3 bases, with 9 bases separating them. The CDR3 has 13 residues. Germline lookup yields CDR1 DFQATT and CDR2 SNEGSKA (reference sequence). The DNA for the CDR3 is TGCAGTGCTAGAGATGCTAGCGTCTACGAGCAGTACTTC. Protein: CSARDASVYEQYF.

The genes are TRBV6-6 and TRBJ1-4, with D possibly being TRBD1 (5 bases). The CDR3 is 15 residues long. CDR1 MNHNY and CDR2 SVGAGI come from the germline V gene (reference sequence). The V and J ends lost 6 bases and 4 bases respectively, with 15 bases between them. In nucleotides, the CDR3 is TGTGCCAGCAGGGATGGGGGGTCGGTTAATGAAAAACTGTTTTTT. The encoded protein is CASRDGGSVNEKLFF.

V is TRBV20-1 and J is TRBJ1-1, with D perhaps matching TRBD1 (5 bases). The CDR3 has 14 amino acids. Germline-derived CDR1 and CDR2 are DFQATT and SNEGSKA (reference sequence). Trimming pared 4 bases from V and 4 bases from J, leaving 16 bases between. The CDR3 coding sequence is TGCAGTGCTACGCGAGATTCCAGGGCCACTGAAGCTTTCTTT. Amino acid sequence: CSATRDSRATEAFF.

The genes are TRBV3-1 and TRBJ2-7, with 9 positions matching TRBD2. The CDR3 extends over 15 amino acids. Germline V gives CDR1 LGHDT, CDR2 YNNKEL (reference sequence). Germline trimming cut 1 base from V and 4 bases from J; bases unmatched to any gene: 5. Here the CDR3 reads CASSQASSGMYEQYF. The CDR3 region has the DNA TGTGCCAGCAGCCAAGCATCTAGCGGGATGTACGAGCAGTACTTC.

CDR3 coding DNA: TGTGCCAGCATGAAACAGGGGTCCTTCTACGAGCAGTACTTC. It is translated as CASMKQGSFYEQYF. The V and J genes are TRBV7-8 and TRBJ2-7, with TRBD1 matching 7 bases. This CDR3 contains 14 residues. V lost 7 bases, J lost 3 bases, and 9 bases stayed unmatched. Germline V gene lookup returns CDR1 SGHVS and CDR2 FQNEAQ.

The chain carries TRBV5-6 and TRBJ1-2; TRBD1 matches at 8 bases. Germline CDR1 and CDR2: SGHDT and YYEEEE. After removal of 4 bases from V and 5 bases from J, the junction contained 7 bases not matched to a gene. This CDR3 is 14 amino acids long. The CDR3 DNA follows: TGTGCCAGCAGCGCGACAGGGGATCTTTATGGCTACACCTTC. It codes for CASSATGDLYGYTF. The full variable domain, in which reference TRBV5-6 and TRBJ1-2 provide the parts outside the CDR3, is DAGVTQSPTHLIKTRGQQVTLRCSPKSGHDTVSWYQQALGQGPQFIFQYYEEEERQRGNFPDRFSGHQFPNYSSELNVNALLLGDSALYLCASSATGDLYGYTFGSGTRLTVV.

This chain connects TRBV28 to TRBJ2-2; D not certain. Between the trimmed V and J ends, which lost 7 bases and 1 base, there was a span of 4 bases. CDR1 and CDR2 (germline): MDHEN, SYDVKM. The CDR3 is 12 amino acids. CDR3 in amino acids: CASNQNTGELFF. CDR3 DNA: TGTGCCAGCAACCAGAACACCGGGGAGCTGTTTTTT.

The chain uses TRBV7-2 and TRBJ2-7; a possible D gene is TRBD1 (5 bases). The germline CDR1 and CDR2 sequences are SGHTA and FQGNSA. This CDR3 is built from 14 residues. Deletions cut 5 bases from V and 2 bases from J, with 13 bases between. In nucleotides, the CDR3 is TGTGCCAGCAGCGTAGACAGTTTCACCTACGAGCAGTACTTC. Translated: CASSVDSFTYEQYF.

This clonotype was counted once. The chain uses TRBV15 and TRBJ2-1; TRBD1 aligns across 8 bases. The junction had 7 bases not matched to a gene; V was cut back by 2 bases and J by 4 bases. Germline V gene sequence: CDR1 LNHNV, CDR2 YYDKDF (reference sequence). The CDR3 has 16 amino acids. CDR3 sequence (DNA): TGTGCCACCAGCAGAAAAGGGACAGGATCTTACAATGAGCAGTTCTTC. This encodes CATSRKGTGSYNEQFF. Supplemented by reference TRBV15 and TRBJ2-1, the full variable domain reads DAMVIQNPRYQVTQFGKPVTLSCSQTLNHNVMYWYQQKSSQAPKLLFHYYDKDFNNEADTPDNFQSRRPNTSFCFLDIRSPGLGDTAMYLCATSRKGTGSYNEQFFGPGTRLTVL.

Comment on this clonotype: The junction differs from germline at one of its ends, possibly a read error. The chain carries TRBV19 and TRBJ1-2; D remains unclear. The CDR3 is 12 residues long. Germline values: CDR1 LNHDA, CDR2 SQIVND (reference sequence). The CDR3 region has the DNA TGTGCCAGTAATATAGGCACTTATGGCTACACCTTC. Residues: CASNIGTYGYTF.

The chain links TRBV20-1 to TRBJ1-5, with D unclear. V was trimmed by 4 bases and J by 2 bases, leaving 18 bases between them. Per germline, CDR1 DFQATT and CDR2 SNEGSKA (reference sequence). The CDR3 contains 16 residues. The DNA of the CDR3 is TGCAGTGCTACACCGCTGAGGGAATTGGGCAATCAGCCCCAGCATTTT. As protein: CSATPLRELGNQPQHF.

The V and J genes are TRBV18 and TRBJ2-7; no clear D. V was cut by 1 base and J by 2 bases, with 9 bases left in between. The CDR3 totals 14 residues. Germline V gene sequence: CDR1 KGHSH, CDR2 LQKENI. The CDR3 DNA sequence: TGTGCCAGCTCACCACAGAAGGGCCCCTACGAGCAGTACTTC. Translation gives CASSPQKGPYEQYF.

The chain is built from TRBV7-6 and TRBJ2-5; possible D gene TRBD1, 6 bases. V lost 1 base and J lost 2, with 17 bases in between. Germline values: CDR1 SGHVS, CDR2 FNYEAQ. This CDR3 has 17 residues. The CDR3 nucleotides read TGTGCCAGCAGCTTAGAAGTTATGGTAGGGGGTCAAGAGACCCAGTACTTC. Protein product: CASSLEVMVGGQETQYF.

This chain links TRBV6-1 with TRBJ2-3; D remains unclear. The CDR3 extends over 16 amino acids. V lost 4 bases, J lost 2 bases, and 16 bases lay in between. Germline CDR1 is MNHNS and CDR2 is SASEGT. In nucleotides, the CDR3 is TGTGCCAGCAGTGCCGACGGGCAGGCCCACACAGATACGCAGTATTTT. Its protein is CASSADGQAHTDTQYF.

V and J are TRBV19 and TRBJ2-1, with 7 bases fitting TRBD1. V shed 5 bases, J shed 0 bases, and the junction held 4 bases outside the gene matches. This CDR3 spans 15 amino acids. Germline V gives CDR1 LNHDA, CDR2 SQIVND (reference sequence). The CDR3 sequence is CASSSPGGSYNEQFF. CDR3 DNA sequence: TGTGCCAGTAGTTCCCCAGGGGGCTCCTACAATGAGCAGTTCTTC.

CDR3: CASSSVQGANEQYF. CDR3 nucleotides: TGTGCCAGCAGCTCAGTGCAGGGAGCTAATGAGCAGTACTTC. The chain carries TRBV7-9 and TRBJ2-7; D possibly matches TRBD1 or TRBD2 (5 bases each). Germline V gene data show CDR1 as SEHNR and CDR2 as FQNEAQ (reference sequence). The germline V and J ends were trimmed by 4 bases and 7 bases, with 17 bases remaining between them. This CDR3 comprises 14 residues.

This clonotype appeared a few times. The chain employs TRBV20-1 and TRBJ2-7; 9 bases line up with TRBD1. The V gene end was trimmed by 4 bases and the J gene end by 5 bases; junction bases not matched to a gene: 6. The CDR3 consists of 13 residues. Germline V gene data show CDR1 as DFQATT and CDR2 as SNEGSKA (reference sequence). For the CDR3, the DNA is TGCAGTGCTACGGACAGGGGATACCACGAGCAGTACTTC. Protein: CSATDRGYHEQYF.